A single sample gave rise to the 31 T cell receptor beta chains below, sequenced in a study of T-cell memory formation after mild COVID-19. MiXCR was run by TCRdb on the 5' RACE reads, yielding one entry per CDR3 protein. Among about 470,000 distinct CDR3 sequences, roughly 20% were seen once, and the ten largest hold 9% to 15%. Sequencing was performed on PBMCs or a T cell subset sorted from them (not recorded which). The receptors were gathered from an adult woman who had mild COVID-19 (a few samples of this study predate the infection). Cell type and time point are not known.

The CDR3 DNA follows: TGTGCCAGCAGTCGCTATCTCGAGCAGTACTTC. This translates into CASSRYLEQYF. The chain couples TRBV2 to TRBJ2-7; D is undetermined. This CDR3 comprises 11 residues. Germline CDR1 reads SNHLY; CDR2 reads FYNNEI. V was clipped by 5 bases and J by 6 bases, with 8 bases between them.

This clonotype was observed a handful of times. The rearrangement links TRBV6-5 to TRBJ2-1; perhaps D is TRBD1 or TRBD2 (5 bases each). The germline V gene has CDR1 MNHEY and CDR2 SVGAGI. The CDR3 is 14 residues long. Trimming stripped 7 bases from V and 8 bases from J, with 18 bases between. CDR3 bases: TGTGCCAGCAACGGGGCAGACCGCCCCCATGAGCAGTTCTTC. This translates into CASNGADRPHEQFF.

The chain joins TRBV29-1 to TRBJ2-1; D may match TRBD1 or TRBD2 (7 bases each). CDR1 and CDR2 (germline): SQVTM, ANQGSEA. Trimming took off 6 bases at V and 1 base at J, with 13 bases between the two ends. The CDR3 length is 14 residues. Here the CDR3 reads CSVQGGDSYNEQFF. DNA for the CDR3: TGCAGCGTGCAGGGGGGGGATTCCTACAATGAGCAGTTCTTC.

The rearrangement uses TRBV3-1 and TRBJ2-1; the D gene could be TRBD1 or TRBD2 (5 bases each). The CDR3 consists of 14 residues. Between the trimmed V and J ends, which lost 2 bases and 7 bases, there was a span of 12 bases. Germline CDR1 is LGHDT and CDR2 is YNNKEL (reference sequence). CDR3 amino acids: CASSQHGAANEQFF. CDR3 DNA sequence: TGTGCCAGCAGCCAACACGGGGCGGCAAATGAGCAGTTCTTC.

CDR3: CASSLTGQQIGELFF. The CDR3 DNA follows: TGCGCCAGCAGCCTCACGGGACAGCAAATAGGGGAGCTGTTTTTT. The V call is TRBV5-1, the J call TRBJ2-2, with 7 bases matching TRBD1. The CDR3 runs 15 residues. The germline V gene has CDR1 SGHRS and CDR2 YFSETQ. Trimming took 4 bases from V and 8 from J; bases not matched to a gene: 11.

The CDR3 loop is CASSWDRGGYTGELFF. The CDR3 DNA is TGCGCCAGCAGCTGGGACAGGGGCGGATACACCGGGGAGCTGTTTTTT. V gene TRBV5-1 combines with J gene TRBJ2-2; 10 nucleotides agree with TRBD1. V shed 3 bases and J 3 bases; nucleotides not matched to a gene: 5. Germline loops: CDR1 SGHRS, CDR2 YFSETQ. This CDR3 contains 16 residues.

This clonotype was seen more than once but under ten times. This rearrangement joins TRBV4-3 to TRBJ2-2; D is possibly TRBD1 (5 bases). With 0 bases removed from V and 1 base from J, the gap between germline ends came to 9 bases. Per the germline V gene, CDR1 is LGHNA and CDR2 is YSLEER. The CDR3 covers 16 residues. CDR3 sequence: CASSQEVTGNTGELFF. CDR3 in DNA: TGCGCCAGCAGCCAAGAAGTCACAGGGAACACCGGGGAGCTGTTTTTT.

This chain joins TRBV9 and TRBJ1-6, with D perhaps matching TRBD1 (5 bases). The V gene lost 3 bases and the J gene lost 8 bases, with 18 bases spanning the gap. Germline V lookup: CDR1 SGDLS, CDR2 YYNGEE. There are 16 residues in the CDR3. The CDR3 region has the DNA TGTGCCAGCAGCGCTAGAGGGCAGGGACCCGATTCACCCCTCCACTTT. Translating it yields CASSARGQGPDSPLHF. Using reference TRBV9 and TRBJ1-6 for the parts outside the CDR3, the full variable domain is DSGVTQTPKHLITATGQRVTLRCSPRSGDLSVYWYQQSLDQGLQFLIQYYNGEERAKGNILERFSAQQFPDLHSELNLSSLELGDSALYFCASSARGQGPDSPLHFGNGTRLTVT.

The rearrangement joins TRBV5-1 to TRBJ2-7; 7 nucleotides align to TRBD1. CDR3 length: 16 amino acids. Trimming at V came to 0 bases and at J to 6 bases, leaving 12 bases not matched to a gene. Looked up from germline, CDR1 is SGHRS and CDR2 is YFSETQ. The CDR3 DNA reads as TGCGCCAGCAGCTTGGGAGGCTTAAGGGGGCAAGGCGAGCAGTACGTC. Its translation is CASSLGGLRGQGEQYV.

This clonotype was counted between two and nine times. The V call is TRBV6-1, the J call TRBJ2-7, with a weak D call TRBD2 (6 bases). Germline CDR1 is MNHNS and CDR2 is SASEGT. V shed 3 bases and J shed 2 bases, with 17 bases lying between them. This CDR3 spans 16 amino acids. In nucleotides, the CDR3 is TGTGCCAGCAGTGACCTCCGGGGGTGGGTAACCTACGAGCAGTACTTC. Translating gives CASSDLRGWVTYEQYF.

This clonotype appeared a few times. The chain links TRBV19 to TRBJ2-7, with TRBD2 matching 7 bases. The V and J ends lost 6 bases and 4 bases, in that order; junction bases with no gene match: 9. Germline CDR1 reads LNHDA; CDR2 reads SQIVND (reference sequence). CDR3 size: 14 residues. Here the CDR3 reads CASRQAGMNYEQYF. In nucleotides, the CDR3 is TGTGCCAGTAGACAAGCGGGAATGAATTACGAGCAGTACTTC. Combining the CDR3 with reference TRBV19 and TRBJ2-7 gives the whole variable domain DGGITQSPKYLFRKEGQNVTLSCEQNLNHDAMYWYRQDPGQGLRLIYYSQIVNDFQKGDIAEGYSVSREKKESFPLTVTSAQKNPTAFYLCASRQAGMNYEQYFGPGTRLTVT.

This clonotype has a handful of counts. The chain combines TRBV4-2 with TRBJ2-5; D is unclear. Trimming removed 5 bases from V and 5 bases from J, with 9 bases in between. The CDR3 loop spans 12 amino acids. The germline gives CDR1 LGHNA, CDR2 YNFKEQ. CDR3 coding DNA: TGTGCCAGCAGCTTCATCGGGGAGACCCAGTACTTC. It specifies CASSFIGETQYF.

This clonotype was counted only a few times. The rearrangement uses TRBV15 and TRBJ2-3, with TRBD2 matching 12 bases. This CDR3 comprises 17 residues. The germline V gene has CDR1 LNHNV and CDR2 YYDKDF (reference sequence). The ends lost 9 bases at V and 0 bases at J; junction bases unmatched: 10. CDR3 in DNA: TGTGCCACGGTGGCTAGCGGGGGGGCCACTAGCACAGATACGCAGTATTTT. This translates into CATVASGGATSTDTQYF.

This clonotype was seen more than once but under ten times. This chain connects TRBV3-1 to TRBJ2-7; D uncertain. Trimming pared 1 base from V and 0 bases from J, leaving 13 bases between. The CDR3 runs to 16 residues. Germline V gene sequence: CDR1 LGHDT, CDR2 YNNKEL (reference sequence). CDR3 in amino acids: CASSQGWGTSSYEQYF. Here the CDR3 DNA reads TGTGCCAGCAGCCAAGGTTGGGGTACGAGCTCCTACGAGCAGTACTTC.

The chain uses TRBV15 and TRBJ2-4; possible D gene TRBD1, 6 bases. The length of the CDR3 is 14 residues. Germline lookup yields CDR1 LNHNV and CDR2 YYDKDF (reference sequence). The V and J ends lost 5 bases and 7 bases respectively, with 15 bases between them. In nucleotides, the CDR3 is TGTGCCACCAGCCCTCGGGACAAGGGGAACATTCAGTACTTC. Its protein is CATSPRDKGNIQYF.

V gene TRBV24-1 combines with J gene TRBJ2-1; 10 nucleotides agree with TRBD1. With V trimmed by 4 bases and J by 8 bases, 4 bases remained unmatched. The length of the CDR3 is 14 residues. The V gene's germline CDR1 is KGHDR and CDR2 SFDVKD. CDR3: CATSDLDRGYEQFF. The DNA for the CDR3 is TGTGCCACCAGTGACCTGGACAGGGGGTATGAGCAGTTCTTC.

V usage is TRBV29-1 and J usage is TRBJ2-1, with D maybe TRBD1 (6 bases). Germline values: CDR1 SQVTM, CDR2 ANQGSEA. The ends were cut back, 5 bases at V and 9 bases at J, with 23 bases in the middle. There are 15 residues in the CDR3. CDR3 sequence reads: CSVPTPQGTIGEQFF. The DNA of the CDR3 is TGCAGCGTTCCGACACCACAGGGTACCATCGGTGAGCAGTTCTTC.

The CDR3 sequence is CASSFDDLGTDTQYF. The DNA of the CDR3 is TGTGCCAGCAGTTTCGATGATCTGGGGACAGATACGCAGTATTTT. V and J are TRBV27 and TRBJ2-3, with no clear D. V lost 3 bases to trimming and J lost 3 bases, with 13 bases between them. Per germline, CDR1 MNHEY and CDR2 SMNVEV (reference sequence). The CDR3 runs to 15 residues.

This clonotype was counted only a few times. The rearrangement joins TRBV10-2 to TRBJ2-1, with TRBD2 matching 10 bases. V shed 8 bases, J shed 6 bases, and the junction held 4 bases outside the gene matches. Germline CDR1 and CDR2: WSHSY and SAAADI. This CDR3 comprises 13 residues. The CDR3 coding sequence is TGCGCCAGCCGGACTAGCGGCCTCAATGAGCAGTTCTTC. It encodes CASRTSGLNEQFF.

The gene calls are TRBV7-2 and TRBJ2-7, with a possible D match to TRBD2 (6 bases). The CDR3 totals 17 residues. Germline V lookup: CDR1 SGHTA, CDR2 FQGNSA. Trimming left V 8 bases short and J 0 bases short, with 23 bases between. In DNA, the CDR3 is TGTGCCAGCTCATCTCGTGGGACTGGAGCGGTCTCCTACGAGCAGTACTTC. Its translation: CASSSRGTGAVSYEQYF.

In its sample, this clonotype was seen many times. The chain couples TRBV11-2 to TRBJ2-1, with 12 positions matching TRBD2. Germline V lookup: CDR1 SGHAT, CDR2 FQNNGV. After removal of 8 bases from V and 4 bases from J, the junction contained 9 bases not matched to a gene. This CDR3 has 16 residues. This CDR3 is CASQRTSGDLYNEQFF. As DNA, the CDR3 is TGTGCCAGCCAACGGACTAGCGGGGACCTTTACAATGAGCAGTTCTTC.

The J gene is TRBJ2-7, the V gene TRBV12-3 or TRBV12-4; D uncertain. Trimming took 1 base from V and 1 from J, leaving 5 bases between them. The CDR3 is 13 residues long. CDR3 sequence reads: CASSLVLSYEQYF. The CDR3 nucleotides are TGTGCCAGCAGTTTAGTCTTGTCCTACGAGCAGTACTTC.

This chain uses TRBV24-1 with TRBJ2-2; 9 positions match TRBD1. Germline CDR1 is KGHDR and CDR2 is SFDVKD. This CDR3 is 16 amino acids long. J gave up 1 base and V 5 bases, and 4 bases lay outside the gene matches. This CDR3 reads CATSGAGQGNTGELFF. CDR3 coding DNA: TGTGCCACCAGTGGCGCGGGACAGGGGAACACCGGGGAGCTGTTTTTT.

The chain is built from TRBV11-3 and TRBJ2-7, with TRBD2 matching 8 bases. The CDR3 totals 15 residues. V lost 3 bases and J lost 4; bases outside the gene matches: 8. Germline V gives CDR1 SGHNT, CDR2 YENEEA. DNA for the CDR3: TGTGCCAGCAGCTTCGATAGCGGGGCCACATACGAGCAGTACTTC. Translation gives CASSFDSGATYEQYF.

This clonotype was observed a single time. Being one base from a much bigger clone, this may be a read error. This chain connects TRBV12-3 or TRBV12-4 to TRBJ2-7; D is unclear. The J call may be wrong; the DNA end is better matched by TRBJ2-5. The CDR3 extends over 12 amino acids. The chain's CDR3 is CASSFHQETQYF. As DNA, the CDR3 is TGTGCCAGCAGCTTCCACCAAGAGACCCAGTACTTC.

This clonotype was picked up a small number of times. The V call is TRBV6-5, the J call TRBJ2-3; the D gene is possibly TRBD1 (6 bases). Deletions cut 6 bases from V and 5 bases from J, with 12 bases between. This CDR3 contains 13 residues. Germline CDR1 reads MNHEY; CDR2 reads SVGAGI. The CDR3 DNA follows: TGTGCCAGCAGGCAGGGGTTCAGAGATACGCAGTATTTT. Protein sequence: CASRQGFRDTQYF.

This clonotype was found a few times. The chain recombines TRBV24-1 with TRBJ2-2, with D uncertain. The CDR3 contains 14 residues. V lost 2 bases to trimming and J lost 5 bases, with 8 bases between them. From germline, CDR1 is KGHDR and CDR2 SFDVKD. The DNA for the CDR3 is TGTGCCACCAGTGATTGGCGATTTACCGGGGAGCTGTTTTTT. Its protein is CATSDWRFTGELFF.

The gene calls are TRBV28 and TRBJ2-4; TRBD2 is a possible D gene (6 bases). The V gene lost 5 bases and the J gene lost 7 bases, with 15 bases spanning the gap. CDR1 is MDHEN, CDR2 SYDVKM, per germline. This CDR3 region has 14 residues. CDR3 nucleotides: TGTGCCAGCAGTCCGGGTCTTGGGGGGAACATTCAGTACTTC. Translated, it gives CASSPGLGGNIQYF. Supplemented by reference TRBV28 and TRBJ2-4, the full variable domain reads DVKVTQSSRYLVKRTGEKVFLECVQDMDHENMFWYRQDPGLGLRLIYFSYDVKMKEKGDIPEGYSVSREKKERFSLILESASTNQTSMYLCASSPGLGGNIQYFGAGTRLSVL.

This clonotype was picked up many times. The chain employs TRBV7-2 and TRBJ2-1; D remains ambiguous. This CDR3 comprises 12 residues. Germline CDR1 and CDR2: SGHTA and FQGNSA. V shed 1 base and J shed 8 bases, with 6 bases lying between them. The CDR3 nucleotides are TGTGCCAGCAGCTTAGACGGGCATGAGCAGTTCTTC. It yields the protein CASSLDGHEQFF.

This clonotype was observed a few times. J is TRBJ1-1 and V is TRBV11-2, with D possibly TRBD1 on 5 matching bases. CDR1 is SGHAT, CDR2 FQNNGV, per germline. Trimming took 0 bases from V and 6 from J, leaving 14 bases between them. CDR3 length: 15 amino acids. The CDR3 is CASSLEMGGISEAFF. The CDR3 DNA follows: TGTGCCAGCAGCTTAGAAATGGGGGGGATCTCTGAAGCTTTCTTT.

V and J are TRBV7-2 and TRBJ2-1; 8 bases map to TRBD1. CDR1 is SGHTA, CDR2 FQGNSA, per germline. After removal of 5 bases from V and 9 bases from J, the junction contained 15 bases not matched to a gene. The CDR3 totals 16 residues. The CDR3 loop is CASSPGTGPWGSEQFF. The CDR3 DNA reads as TGTGCCAGCAGCCCAGGGACAGGACCATGGGGCAGTGAGCAGTTCTTC.